A single sample gave rise to the 16 T cell receptor beta chains below, sequenced in a study of T cells after yellow fever vaccination. A single record per CDR3 protein comes from TCRdb applying MiXCR to the 5' RACE reads. The table includes about 45,000 distinct CDR3 sequences, under 8% detected once. The sample was CD8+ T cells not binding an NS4B(214-222) dextramer, sorted from PBMCs, taken 45 days after the yellow fever booster vaccination. The receptor set was obtained from a man aged 30-40 years who received the YFV17D yellow fever vaccine.

This clonotype was observed at least ten times. The chain joins TRBV12-3 or TRBV12-4 to TRBJ2-7; D is uncertain. Deletions cut 7 bases from V and 6 bases from J, with 7 bases between. The CDR3 has 10 amino acids. CDR3 residues: CASMGSEQYF. In nucleotides, the CDR3 is TGTGCCAGCATGGGTAGCGAGCAGTACTTC.

This clonotype showed up many times. The rearrangement links TRBV9 to TRBJ1-2; D unresolved. The V gene's germline CDR1 is SGDLS and CDR2 YYNGEE. This CDR3 comprises 12 residues. V was shortened by 3 bases and J by 8 bases, with 11 bases between the two germline ends. This CDR3 reads CASSGSGVGYTF. As DNA, the CDR3 is TGTGCCAGCAGCGGCTCGGGAGTGGGCTACACCTTC.

This clonotype showed up many times. The J gene is TRBJ2-2, the V gene TRBV19; D tentatively fits TRBD1 or TRBD2 (5 bases each). V lost 3 bases and J lost 1, with 12 bases in between. The CDR3 contains 16 residues. Germline V gene data show CDR1 as LNHDA and CDR2 as SQIVND (reference sequence). As DNA, the CDR3 is TGTGCCAGTAGTATCGAGGGGCTTATGAACACCGGGGAGCTGTTTTTT. It encodes CASSIEGLMNTGELFF.

This clonotype was observed a handful of times. The CDR3, as DNA: TGTGCCACCAGCCCGGGACTAGCGGGAGGACTCTACGAGCAGTACTTC. Its translation: CATSPGLAGGLYEQYF. The chain employs TRBV24-1 and TRBJ2-7; 15 nucleotides line up with TRBD2. This CDR3 has 16 residues. Trimming removed 7 bases from V and 3 bases from J; junction bases left unmatched: 6. Per the germline V gene, CDR1 is KGHDR and CDR2 is SFDVKD.

This clonotype was seen at least ten times. The rearrangement joins TRBV5-1 to TRBJ2-1; TRBD2 aligns across 7 bases. Germline trimming cut 0 bases from V and 8 bases from J; bases unmatched to any gene: 8. The CDR3 runs to 15 residues. Germline assignment: CDR1 SGHRS and CDR2 YFSETQ. The CDR3 sequence: CASSLGGRAFDEQFF. CDR3 coding DNA: TGCGCCAGCAGCTTGGGGGGGAGGGCCTTTGATGAGCAGTTCTTC.

In its sample, this clonotype was seen many times. The chain carries TRBV29-1 and TRBJ2-1; no clear D gene. The V end lost 3 bases, the J end lost 6 bases, and 9 bases lay between the germline ends. This CDR3 spans 12 amino acids. CDR1 is SQVTM and CDR2 is ANQGSEA in the germline V gene. The CDR3 region is CSVDWMINEQFF. CDR3 coding DNA: TGCAGCGTTGACTGGATGATCAATGAGCAGTTCTTC.

Many counts were recorded for this clonotype. The chain uses TRBV20-1 and TRBJ2-7; no definite D call. There are 15 residues in the CDR3. Germline loops: CDR1 DFQATT, CDR2 SNEGSKA (reference sequence). Deletions cut 0 bases from V and 2 bases from J, with 14 bases between. As DNA, the CDR3 is TGCAGTGCTAGAGATGATCAGTCTCTCCCCTACGAGCAGTACTTC. Encoded protein: CSARDDQSLPYEQYF.

This clonotype was counted many times. The gene calls are TRBV20-1 and TRBJ2-1; D is possibly TRBD2 (7 bases). V lost 4 bases and J 8 bases, leaving 18 bases between the germline ends. Germline V CDR1 and CDR2: DFQATT, SNEGSKA (reference sequence). The CDR3 has 14 amino acids. CDR3 residues: CSANQGGAAYEQFF. Here the CDR3 DNA reads TGCAGTGCTAACCAAGGGGGGGCAGCGTATGAGCAGTTCTTC.

V and J are TRBV7-3 and TRBJ2-1, with 8 positions matching TRBD2. Germline V gene lookup returns CDR1 SGHTA and CDR2 FQGTGA. The CDR3 has 16 residues. The V segment lost 0 bases and the J segment 8 bases; nucleotides outside the gene matches: 9. The CDR3 loop is CASSLTVLAGRDEQFF. The CDR3, as DNA: TGTGCCAGCAGCTTAACTGTTTTAGCGGGAAGGGATGAGCAGTTCTTC. Filled out from reference TRBV7-3 and TRBJ2-1, the complete variable domain reads GAGVSQTPSNKVTEKGKYVELRCDPISGHTALYWYRQSLGQGPEFLIYFQGTGAADDSGLPNDRFFAVRPEGSVSTLKIQRTERGDSAVYLCASSLTVLAGRDEQFFGPGTRLTVL.

This clonotype was recorded many times. The chain carries TRBV5-5 and TRBJ2-3; D perhaps matches TRBD2 (5 bases). This CDR3 is built from 14 residues. Per the germline V gene, CDR1 is SGHKS and CDR2 is YYEKEE (reference sequence). V gave up 2 bases and J gave up 5 bases, with 12 bases separating them. The CDR3 sequence is CASSLVGAVDTQYF. For the CDR3, the DNA is TGTGCCAGCAGCTTAGTGGGAGCAGTAGATACGCAGTATTTT.

The sample holds many counts of this clonotype. V and J are TRBV6-5 and TRBJ2-5; weak D call: TRBD1 (6 bases). The CDR3 spans 14 residues. Looked up from germline, CDR1 is MNHEY and CDR2 is SVGAGI. The germline V and J ends were trimmed by 2 bases and 1 base, with 8 bases remaining between them. The CDR3 DNA is TGTGCCAGCAGTTACATAGGGGGCCAAGAGACCCAGTACTTC. This gives the protein CASSYIGGQETQYF.

V and J are TRBV7-6 and TRBJ2-1; no clear D gene. Per germline, CDR1 SGHVS and CDR2 FNYEAQ. The CDR3 is 15 amino acids. V was pared by 0 bases and J by 1 base, with 7 bases between. Here the CDR3 DNA reads TGTGCCAGCAGCTTAGCGGAGCTTTCCTACAATGAGCAGTTCTTC. Its translation is CASSLAELSYNEQFF.

This clonotype was detected ten times or more. The rearrangement links TRBV6-2 or TRBV6-3 to TRBJ2-1, with 12 bases fitting TRBD2. The length of the CDR3 is 15 residues. CDR1 is MNHEY, CDR2 SVGEGT, per germline. The V segment lost 2 bases and the J segment 9 bases; nucleotides outside the gene matches: 5. The DNA for the CDR3 is TGTGCCAGCAGTTACCGCCTAGCGGGAGGGCGTGAGCAGTTCTTC. Encoded protein: CASSYRLAGGREQFF.

Many counts were recorded for this clonotype. This chain uses TRBV5-1 with TRBJ2-1, with 11 bases identical to TRBD2. Trimming at V came to 0 bases and at J to 3 bases, leaving 2 bases not matched to a gene. Per the germline V gene, CDR1 is SGHRS and CDR2 is YFSETQ. The CDR3 is 16 amino acids. CDR3 loop: CASSLVSGRDYNEQFF. CDR3 DNA: TGCGCCAGCAGCTTGGTTAGCGGGAGGGACTACAATGAGCAGTTCTTC.

In this sample, this clonotype turned up a few times. This CDR3 is CASSFDRDVEETQYF. The CDR3 nucleotides read TGTGCCAGCAGTTTCGACAGGGATGTCGAAGAGACCCAGTACTTC. V gene TRBV28 combines with J gene TRBJ2-5; TRBD1 matches at 7 bases. The CDR3 is 15 residues long. Germline V gene data show CDR1 as MDHEN and CDR2 as SYDVKM. V lost 3 bases, J lost 3 bases, and 7 bases stayed unmatched.

This clonotype showed up many times. The chain links TRBV7-2 to TRBJ2-7, with D hard to call. From germline, CDR1 is SGHTA and CDR2 FQGNSA. This CDR3 region has 14 residues. V shed 4 bases and J shed 5 bases, with 15 bases lying between them. Here the CDR3 reads CASSSPDRVHEQYF. The CDR3 DNA is TGTGCCAGCAGCTCGCCTGACCGGGTACACGAGCAGTACTTC.